The rows below give T cell receptor beta chains drawn from one sample of a study of T cell responses to AZD1222 COVID-19 vaccine. Repertoires were generated with immunoSEQ multiplex PCR, while TCRdb's copy carries only in-frame clones and drops some. Among about 140,000 clones listed, 92% were seen once. Sequenced here: peripheral blood, sampled on day 0 of AZD1222 vaccination. These TCRs come from an adult in good health. CDR3s include the opening cysteine and the closing phenylalanine or tryptophan. A D gene is named only where the DNA matches it firmly. Only some rows state a clone size, as once, few, many or a class for expanded clones.

size	length	D	V	J	CDR3	DNA
.	16	.	TRBV5-1	TRBJ2-2	CASSWVAVRNTGELFF	TGCGCCAGCAGCTGGGTAGCGGTAAGGAACACCGGGGAGCTGTTTTTT
.	13	TRBD1	TRBV29-1	TRBJ1-1	CSVETGGRTEAFF	TGCAGCGTTGAGACAGGGGGGAGGACTGAAGCTTTCTTT
once	14	.	TRBV20-1	TRBJ1-2	CSASRRGRDYGYTF	TGCAGTGCTAGTCGGAGGGGGAGGGACTATGGCTACACCTTC
.	17	TRBD2	TRBV3-1/TRBV3-2	TRBJ2-7	CASSPPAGLAGGYEQYF	TGTGCCAGCAGCCCTCCCGCGGGGCTAGCGGGAGGTTACGAGCAGTACTTC
.	15	.	TRBV2	TRBJ1-6	CASSTRDTDNSPLHF	TGTGCCAGCAGCACCCGGGACACAGATAATTCACCCCTCCACTTT
.	14	.	TRBV6-1	TRBJ1-2	CASSQGQANYGYTF	TGTGCCAGCAGCCAGGGACAAGCGAACTATGGCTACACCTTC
.	16	.	TRBV6-1	TRBJ1-5	CASSEAGAGQGRPQHF	TGTGCCAGCAGTGAAGCAGGGGCAGGGCAAGGTCGGCCCCAGCATTTT
.	16	TRBD1	TRBV10-3	TRBJ2-2	CAISDPGTANTGELFF	TGTGCCATCAGTGATCCCGGGACAGCGAACACCGGGGAGCTGTTTTTT
.	16	TRBD1	TRBV12-5	TRBJ1-5	CASGLRGGGSNQPQHF	TGTGCTAGTGGTTTGAGAGGGGGCGGGAGCAATCAGCCCCAGCATTTT
.	16	TRBD2	TRBV5-4	TRBJ2-1	CASSSGLAGVDNEQFF	TGTGCCAGCAGCTCGGGACTAGCGGGAGTAGATAATGAGCAGTTCTTC
.	11	.	TRBV7-9	TRBJ1-2	CAAGGEAGYTF	TGTGCCGCGGGTGGGGAAGCTGGCTACACCTTC
.	15	TRBD1	TRBV6-1	TRBJ1-2	CASSEVGTGGGGYTF	TGTGCCAGCAGTGAAGTTGGGACAGGGGGAGGTGGCTACACCTTC
.	15	.	TRBV5-1	TRBJ2-1	CASSLQEPSLNEQFF	TGCGCCAGCAGCTTACAGGAACCTTCGTTGAATGAGCAGTTCTTC
.	17	TRBD2	TRBV7-3	TRBJ2-5	CASSSGLAGDDQETQYF	TGTGCCAGCAGCTCGGGACTAGCGGGAGATGACCAAGAGACCCAGTACTTC
.	17	.	TRBV5-1	TRBJ1-1	CASSHTVVGGQNTEAFF	TGCGCCAGCAGCCATACAGTGGTTGGGGGGCAAAACACTGAAGCTTTCTTT
.	16	.	TRBV9	TRBJ2-2	CASEVGWGANTGELFF	TGTGCCAGCGAAGTAGGATGGGGGGCGAACACCGGGGAGCTGTTTTTT
.	14	.	TRBV9	TRBJ1-4	CASSAAGGAEKLFF	TGTGCCAGCAGCGCTGCCGGGGGGGCTGAAAAACTGTTTTTT
.	17	.	TRBV27	TRBJ1-1	CASSLLPGVYLNTEAFF	TGTGCCAGCAGTTTACTCCCCGGGGTTTACCTGAACACTGAAGCTTTCTTT
.	13	.	TRBV7-3	TRBJ2-1	CASGLNSYNEQFF	TGTGCCAGCGGCCTGAACTCCTACAATGAGCAGTTCTTC
.	16	TRBD1	TRBV14	TRBJ2-6	CASSFHRGPGANVLTF	TGTGCCAGCAGCTTCCACAGGGGGCCTGGGGCCAACGTCCTGACTTTC
.	17	.	TRBV6-7	TRBJ2-7	CASSYSLRAGSGNEQYF	TGTGCCAGCAGTTACAGTCTTCGTGCAGGGTCGGGGAACGAGCAGTACTTC
.	13	.	TRBV7-2	TRBJ1-5	CASSLYPDQPQHF	TGTGCCAGCAGCTTATATCCGGATCAGCCCCAGCATTTT
.	16	.	TRBV7-2	TRBJ2-3	CASSLAGTGAGDTQYF	TGTGCCAGCAGCTTAGCGGGAACGGGGGCGGGAGATACGCAGTATTTT
.	14	TRBD1	TRBV28	TRBJ1-2	CASRTGNFGYGYTF	TGTGCCAGCAGGACAGGGAATTTCGGTTATGGCTACACCTTC
.	14	TRBD2	TRBV20-1	TRBJ2-7	CSASRLAGVDEQYF	TGCAGTGCTAGTAGACTAGCGGGAGTTGACGAGCAGTACTTC
.	14	TRBD2	TRBV18	TRBJ2-7	CASSPPGGQDEQYF	TGTGCCAGCTCACCTCCGGGGGGGCAGGACGAGCAGTACTTC
.	16	.	TRBV1	TRBJ1-1	CTSSQDRNSMNTEAFF	TGCACCAGCAGCCAAGATCGAAACAGCATGAACACTGAAGCTTTCTTT
.	14	TRBD1	TRBV9	TRBJ1-1	CASSGKQGGTEAFF	TGTGCCAGCAGCGGAAAACAGGGGGGCACTGAAGCTTTCTTT
.	14	TRBD1	TRBV12-5	TRBJ2-7	CASGWDRGGGEQYF	TGTGCTAGTGGTTGGGACAGGGGTGGGGGCGAGCAGTACTTC
.	17	TRBD2	TRBV5-1	TRBJ2-1	CASSVEASGSSYNEQFF	TGCGCCAGCAGCGTGGAGGCTAGCGGGAGCTCCTACAATGAGCAGTTCTTC
.	15	.	TRBV5-5	TRBJ1-5	CASSLGTASNQPQHF	TGTGCCAGCAGCTTGGGGACAGCGAGCAATCAGCCCCAGCATTTT
.	13	TRBD1	TRBV2	TRBJ1-2	CASSVAGGYGYTF	TGTGCCAGCAGTGTGGCAGGGGGCTATGGCTACACCTTC
.	12	.	TRBV6-6	TRBJ1-3	CASSTSGNTIYF	TGTGCCAGCAGTACCAGTGGAAACACCATATATTTT
.	17	.	TRBV3-1/TRBV3-2	TRBJ1-1	CASSQASLVGAQVVAFF	TGTGCCAGCAGCCAAGCCTCCTTAGTAGGGGCACAAGTAGTAGCTTTCTTT
.	12	.	TRBV11-2	TRBJ1-1	CASSLALGEAFF	TGTGCCAGCAGCTTAGCACTCGGTGAAGCTTTCTTT
.	15	TRBD2	TRBV27	TRBJ2-3	CASSLREKGTDTQYF	TGTGCCAGCAGTTTGCGGGAGAAAGGCACAGATACGCAGTATTTT
.	15	TRBD2	TRBV29-1	TRBJ2-7	CSVEGSFSGSYEQYF	TGCAGCGTTGAAGGGAGTTTTAGCGGGAGCTACGAGCAGTACTTC
.	14	TRBD1	TRBV6-6	TRBJ2-3	CASSAGGEADTQYF	TGTGCCAGCAGCGCAGGGGGTGAGGCAGATACGCAGTATTTT
few	13	.	TRBV2	TRBJ2-3	CASSRANTDTQYF	TGTGCCAGCAGTAGGGCAAACACAGATACGCAGTATTTT
.	17	TRBD1	TRBV7-9	TRBJ1-2	CASSVGLGQGQSRGYTF	TGTGCCAGCAGCGTGGGGTTAGGACAGGGACAATCTCGGGGCTACACCTTC
.	13	.	TRBV18	TRBJ1-2	CASSPVRGNGYTF	TGTGCCAGCTCACCAGTTCGGGGCAATGGCTACACCTTC
.	15	TRBD1	TRBV5-4	TRBJ2-7	CASSFRGRVMYEQYF	TGTGCCAGCAGCTTCAGGGGGCGCGTAATGTACGAGCAGTACTTC
once	15	.	TRBV24-1	TRBJ1-2	CATSDPRQANYGYTF	TGTGCCACCAGTGATCCCAGACAGGCTAACTATGGCTACACCTTC